One and the same sample provided the 25 T cell receptor beta chains below, sequenced in a study of early T cells in non-severe SARS-CoV-2 infection. TCRdb itself ran the 5' RACE reads through MiXCR, one entry per CDR3 protein. The sample contains 25,000 to 30,000 distinct CDR3 sequences, about 8.6% of which appear only once. Sequencing was performed on whole blood. These receptors originate from an adult who was a healthcare worker with PCR-confirmed SARS-CoV-2 infection or an uninfected control (not recorded which).

This clonotype showed up just a few times. The V call is TRBV28, the J call TRBJ1-2; D gene unclear. Germline CDR1 is MDHEN and CDR2 is SYDVKM. This CDR3 contains 14 residues. V lost 3 bases, J lost 1 base, and 9 bases lay in between. Written as DNA, the CDR3 is TGTGCCAGCAGTTTCGGCTCTCGTAACTATGGCTACACCTTC. It translates to CASSFGSRNYGYTF.

This clonotype occurred many times. This chain uses TRBV27 with TRBJ2-1, with D unclear. V lost 1 base and J 9 bases, leaving 7 bases between the germline ends. Germline CDR1 and CDR2: MNHEY and SMNVEV (reference sequence). The CDR3 is 12 amino acids. For the CDR3, the DNA is TGTGCCAGCAGTTTATTCTATGGTGAGCAGTTCTTC. This translates into CASSLFYGEQFF.

This clonotype was recorded many times. The chain joins TRBV9 to TRBJ1-1; unclear D gene. The germline gives CDR1 SGDLS, CDR2 YYNGEE. This CDR3 comprises 11 residues. The V and J ends lost 3 bases and 1 base respectively, with 1 base between them. CDR3 nucleotide sequence: TGTGCCAGCAGCGGGAACACTGAAGCTTTCTTT. Amino acids: CASSGNTEAFF.

This clonotype was seen a few times. The V gene is TRBV10-2, the J gene TRBJ2-5; D is possibly TRBD1 (6 bases). Germline-derived CDR1 and CDR2 are WSHSY and SAAADI. The CDR3 is 15 residues long. V was pared by 5 bases and J by 4 bases, with 17 bases between. The CDR3 bases are TGCGCCAGCAGTATCACAGGGAGTCTGGGAGAGACCCAGTACTTC. This gives the protein CASSITGSLGETQYF.

This clonotype came up many times. This CDR3 reads CSVGQRDQPQHF. The CDR3 DNA follows: TGCAGCGTGGGACAGCGGGATCAGCCCCAGCATTTT. The chain links TRBV29-1 to TRBJ1-5; 7 bases align to TRBD1. The CDR3 totals 12 residues. The V gene end was trimmed by 6 bases and the J gene end by 5 bases; junction bases not matched to a gene: 4. Germline V gene data show CDR1 as SQVTM and CDR2 as ANQGSEA.

At least ten counts were recorded for this clonotype. The V call is TRBV6-5, the J call TRBJ2-3; D is ambiguous. This CDR3 contains 14 residues. Trimming left V 6 bases short and J 0 bases short, with 10 bases between. Germline V gives CDR1 MNHEY, CDR2 SVGAGI. The CDR3 reads CASRPGYSTDTQYF. DNA for the CDR3: TGTGCCAGCAGACCGGGTTATAGCACAGATACGCAGTATTTT.

The chain joins TRBV7-2 to TRBJ2-5; no clear D gene. Looked up from germline, CDR1 is SGHTA and CDR2 is FQGNSA. CDR3 length equals 13 residues. V was clipped by 1 base and J by 5 bases, with 8 bases between them. For the CDR3, the DNA is TGTGCCAGCAGCTTAGGCAGAAGGGAGACCCAGTACTTC. As protein: CASSLGRRETQYF. Full variable domain (missing parts from reference TRBV7-2 and TRBJ2-5): GAGVSQSPSNKVTEKGKDVELRCDPISGHTALYWYRQSLGQGLEFLIYFQGNSAPDKSGLPSDRFSAERTGGSVSTLTIQRTQQEDSAVYLCASSLGRRETQYFGPGTRLLVL.

This clonotype has a count of ten or more. The rearrangement links TRBV12-5 to TRBJ1-2; D remains unclear. The CDR3 spans 11 residues. V was trimmed by 3 bases and J by 11 bases, leaving 10 bases between them. CDR1 LGHNT and CDR2 FRNRAP come from the germline V gene. As DNA, the CDR3 is TGTGCTAGTGGTTTTGTCCGAGCTTACACCTTC. Encoded protein: CASGFVRAYTF.

The table lists this clonotype with many counts. V gene TRBV14 combines with J gene TRBJ1-2; possible D gene TRBD1, 5 bases. This CDR3 is 14 amino acids long. Germline V gives CDR1 SGHDN, CDR2 FVKESK. V gave up 1 base and J gave up 3 bases, with 9 bases separating them. DNA for the CDR3: TGTGCCAGCAGCCAAGGGGGCGCTCACTATGGCTACACCTTC. This translates into CASSQGGAHYGYTF.

This sequence joins TRBV7-2 and TRBJ1-2; 8 bases fit TRBD1. This CDR3 is built from 13 residues. V lost 3 bases and J lost 8; bases outside the gene matches: 5. CDR1 is SGHTA and CDR2 is FQGNSA in the germline V gene. The CDR3 DNA follows: TGTGCCAGCAGCTTCGGACAGGGACGAGGCTACACCTTC. It encodes CASSFGQGRGYTF.

This clonotype has ten or more counts. The CDR3 nucleotides read TGTGCCAGCAGCCTATACAGGGCGTATGAGCAGTTCTTC. Encoded protein: CASSLYRAYEQFF. V usage is TRBV7-2 and J usage is TRBJ2-1; D may be TRBD1 (6 bases). V dropped 5 bases and J dropped 8 bases, with 13 bases sitting between them. The CDR3 consists of 13 residues. Germline values: CDR1 SGHTA, CDR2 FQGNSA.

This clonotype was observed at least ten times. The rearrangement joins TRBV14 to TRBJ1-5, with a weak D call TRBD1 (6 bases). The CDR3 totals 14 residues. CDR1 SGHDN and CDR2 FVKESK come from the germline V gene. V dropped 4 bases and J dropped 4 bases, with 11 bases sitting between them. The CDR3 sequence: CASSPQGRNQPQHF. CDR3 in DNA: TGTGCCAGCAGCCCCCAGGGGCGGAATCAGCCCCAGCATTTT.

This clonotype showed up many times. This CDR3 reads CASSWGQGGNSPLHF. The CDR3 bases are TGTGCCAGCAGCTGGGGACAGGGAGGCAATTCACCCCTCCACTTT. The rearrangement links TRBV7-9 to TRBJ1-6, with TRBD1 identical over 9 bases. The CDR3 has 15 amino acids. CDR1 and CDR2 (germline): SEHNR, FQNEAQ (reference sequence). The V gene end was trimmed by 4 bases and the J gene end by 7 bases; junction bases not matched to a gene: 5.

Many counts were recorded for this clonotype. The CDR3 sequence: CASSPPGWNYGYTF. CDR3 DNA: TGTGCCAGTAGTCCGCCAGGGTGGAACTATGGCTACACCTTC. This rearrangement joins TRBV19 to TRBJ1-2; D might be TRBD1 (5 bases). The CDR3 runs to 14 residues. V dropped 5 bases and J dropped 2 bases, with 12 bases sitting between them. CDR1 and CDR2 (germline): LNHDA, SQIVND (reference sequence).

This clonotype was observed at least ten times. Relative to the germline gene, one junction end is altered; a read error may explain this. The V and J genes are TRBV7-2 and TRBJ2-1; D remains unclear. Germline loops: CDR1 SGHTA, CDR2 FQGNSA. The CDR3 is 13 amino acids. CDR3 sequence reads: CAGSYSSYNEQFF. CDR3 coding DNA: TGTGCCGGCAGCTATTCCTCCTACAATGAGCAGTTCTTC.

The chain links TRBV12-5 to TRBJ1-4, with D tentatively TRBD1 (5 bases). The CDR3 sequence is 19 residues long. Trimming shortened V by 1 base and J by 7 bases, and 25 bases separated the two germline ends. Germline V gene data show CDR1 as LGHNT and CDR2 as FRNRAP. The CDR3 DNA reads as TGTGCTAGTGGTTTGGATCCCATGAGATCAAGGGGTAGGAGTGAAAAACTGTTTTTT. As protein: CASGLDPMRSRGRSEKLFF.

This clonotype came up many times. One end of the junction varies from germline; a read error may be responsible. The chain couples TRBV7-7 to TRBJ1-4; 8 bases agree with TRBD1. Per germline, CDR1 SSHAT and CDR2 FNYEAQ (reference sequence). This CDR3 contains 15 residues. CDR3 sequence reads: CASSSNRGTNEKLFF. The CDR3 nucleotides are TGTGCTAGCAGCTCGAACAGGGGGACTAATGAAAAACTGTTTTTT.

This clonotype occurred many times. V and J are TRBV7-6 and TRBJ2-3, with TRBD2 matching 10 bases. Germline loops: CDR1 SGHVS, CDR2 FNYEAQ. Germline trimming cut 0 bases from V and 6 bases from J; bases unmatched to any gene: 9. The CDR3 covers 17 residues. The CDR3 spells CASSLARRLAGADTQYF. CDR3 DNA sequence: TGTGCCAGCAGCTTAGCTCGACGGCTAGCGGGGGCGGATACGCAGTATTTT.

This clonotype was detected a few times. The chain is built from TRBV4-3 and TRBJ1-1; D unresolved. Trimming left V 0 bases short and J 0 bases short, with 11 bases between. The germline V gene encodes CDR1 LGHNA and CDR2 YSLEER. CDR3 size: 16 residues. CDR3 DNA: TGCGCCAGCAGCCAAGAACCCCAGGCTCTGAACACTGAAGCTTTCTTT. This codes for CASSQEPQALNTEAFF.

This clonotype was seen ten or more times. The chain joins TRBV20-1 to TRBJ1-2, with 8 bases aligning to TRBD1. Germline assignment: CDR1 DFQATT and CDR2 SNEGSKA (reference sequence). CDR3 length: 11 amino acids. The J segment lost 8 bases and the V segment lost 4 bases, leaving 3 bases of the junction unmatched. Here the CDR3 DNA reads TGCAGTGCTAAGGACAGGGACGGCTACACCTTC. The encoded protein is CSAKDRDGYTF.

The sample holds many counts of this clonotype. J is TRBJ2-3 and V is TRBV5-6; weak D call: TRBD2 (5 bases). CDR1 SGHDT and CDR2 YYEEEE come from the germline V gene. Trimming removed 1 base at V and 6 bases at J, with 18 bases between. This CDR3 has 16 amino acids. Here the CDR3 reads CASSLLRLAYRDTQYF. For the CDR3, the DNA is TGTGCCAGCAGCTTGTTAAGGCTAGCTTATAGGGATACGCAGTATTTT.

This clonotype has a count of ten or more. The chain is built from TRBV7-9 and TRBJ1-1; D is unresolved. From germline, CDR1 is SEHNR and CDR2 FQNEAQ (reference sequence). V lost 4 bases and J 0 bases, leaving 6 bases between the germline ends. CDR3 size: 13 residues. DNA of the CDR3: TGTGCCAGCAGCTCGAACATGAACACTGAAGCTTTCTTT. Protein sequence: CASSSNMNTEAFF.

This clonotype was counted at least ten times. The CDR3 region has the DNA TGTGCCTCTCAGGGGGGTAGCGGGGTGCCCTCCTACAATGAGCAGTTCTTC. It specifies CASQGGSGVPSYNEQFF. The genes are TRBV25-1 and TRBJ2-1, with D maybe TRBD2 (8 bases). V lost 11 bases and J 0 bases, leaving 23 bases between the germline ends. The V gene's germline CDR1 is MGHDK and CDR2 SYGVNS. The CDR3 length is 17 residues.

This clonotype was seen at least ten times. V usage is TRBV28 and J usage is TRBJ2-1; a weak D match, TRBD1 (5 bases). Trimming removed 6 bases at V and 3 bases at J, with 12 bases between. The CDR3 consists of 14 residues. Germline CDR1 is MDHEN and CDR2 is SYDVKM. The CDR3 sequence is CASSLTTVYNEQFF. In DNA form, the CDR3 reads TGTGCCAGCAGCCTTACGACAGTCTACAATGAGCAGTTCTTC.

This clonotype has a count of ten or more. The chain carries TRBV6-6 and TRBJ1-3; 7 positions match TRBD1. This CDR3 spans 14 amino acids. V trimming: 6 bases; J trimming: 9 bases; junction bases outside the gene matches: 11. In germline, CDR1 is MNHNY, CDR2 SVGAGI (reference sequence). The CDR3 DNA follows: TGTGCCAGCAGACAAATTGACAGGGAGGGCACCATATATTTT. Translating gives CASRQIDREGTIYF.